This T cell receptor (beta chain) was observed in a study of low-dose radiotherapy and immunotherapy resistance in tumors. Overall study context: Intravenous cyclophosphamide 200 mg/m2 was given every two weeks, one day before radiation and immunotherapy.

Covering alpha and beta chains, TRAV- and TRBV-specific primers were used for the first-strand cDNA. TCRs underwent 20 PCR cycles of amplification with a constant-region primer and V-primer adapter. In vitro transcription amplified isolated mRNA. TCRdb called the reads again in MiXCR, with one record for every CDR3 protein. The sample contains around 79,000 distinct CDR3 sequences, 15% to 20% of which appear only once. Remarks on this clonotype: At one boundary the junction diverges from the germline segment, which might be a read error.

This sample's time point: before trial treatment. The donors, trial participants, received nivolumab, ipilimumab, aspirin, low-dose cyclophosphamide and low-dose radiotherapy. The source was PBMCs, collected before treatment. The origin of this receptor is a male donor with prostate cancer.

The CDR3 sequence: CVSSQPQGAGTGELFF. DNA for the CDR3: TGTGTCAGCAGCCAACCACAGGGTGCTGGCACCGGGGAGCTGTTTTTT. The V call is TRBV6-2 or TRBV6-3, the J call TRBJ2-2, with D maybe TRBD1 (6 bases). Germline V CDR1 and CDR2: MNHEY, SVGEGT. This CDR3 has 16 residues.